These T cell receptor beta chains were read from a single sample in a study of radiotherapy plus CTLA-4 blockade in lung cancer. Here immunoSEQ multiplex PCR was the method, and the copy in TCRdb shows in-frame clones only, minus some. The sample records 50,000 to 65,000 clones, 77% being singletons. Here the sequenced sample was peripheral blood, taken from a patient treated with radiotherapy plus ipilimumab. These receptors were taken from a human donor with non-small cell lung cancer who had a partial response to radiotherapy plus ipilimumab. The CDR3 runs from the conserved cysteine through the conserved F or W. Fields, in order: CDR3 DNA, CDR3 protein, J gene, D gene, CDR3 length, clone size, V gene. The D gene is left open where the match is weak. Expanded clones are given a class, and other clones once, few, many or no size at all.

CDR3 DNA: TGTGCCAGCAGTTTGGGCCGGGACAGGGGTTTCGTAGAAACCGGGGAGCTGTTTTTT; CDR3 protein: CASSLGRDRGFVETGELFF; J gene: TRBJ2-2; D gene: TRBD1; CDR3 length: 19; clone size: NA; V gene: TRBV5-4
CDR3 DNA: TGCGCCAGCGCCCCTTTGACTAGCGGGGGAGGCACCGGGGAGCTGTTTTTT; CDR3 protein: CASAPLTSGGGTGELFF; J gene: TRBJ2-2; D gene: TRBD2; CDR3 length: 17; clone size: NA; V gene: TRBV5-1
CDR3 DNA: TGTGCCAGCAGCGTAGACGGGGGGGATAGCAATCAGCCCCAGCATTTT; CDR3 protein: CASSVDGGDSNQPQHF; J gene: TRBJ1-5; D gene: NA; CDR3 length: 16; clone size: NA; V gene: TRBV9
CDR3 DNA: TGTGCCAGCAGCGTTTTCCCCAGGGGAGAGACCCAGTACTTC; CDR3 protein: CASSVFPRGETQYF; J gene: TRBJ2-5; D gene: NA; CDR3 length: 14; clone size: NA; V gene: TRBV9
CDR3 DNA: TGTGCCAGCAGCTTAATGCCACAGAACGAGCAGTACTTC; CDR3 protein: CASSLMPQNEQYF; J gene: TRBJ2-7; D gene: NA; CDR3 length: 13; clone size: once; V gene: TRBV7-3
CDR3 DNA: TGTGCCAGCAGTGAACCTCCAGGACACCTCACTGAAGCTTTCTTT; CDR3 protein: CASSEPPGHLTEAFF; J gene: TRBJ1-1; D gene: NA; CDR3 length: 15; clone size: NA; V gene: TRBV6-1
CDR3 DNA: TGTGCCAGCAGCCCAGGGACAGGGGGGGCAGATACGCAGTATTTT; CDR3 protein: CASSPGTGGADTQYF; J gene: TRBJ2-3; D gene: TRBD1; CDR3 length: 15; clone size: NA; V gene: TRBV7-3
CDR3 DNA: TGCGCCAGCAGCTCCGACAGGGTTTGGGTGAACACTGAAGCTTTCTTT; CDR3 protein: CASSSDRVWVNTEAFF; J gene: TRBJ1-1; D gene: TRBD1; CDR3 length: 16; clone size: NA; V gene: TRBV5-1
CDR3 DNA: TGTGCCAGCAGTTATAGGGGGTCTGGAAACACCATATATTTT; CDR3 protein: CASSYRGSGNTIYF; J gene: TRBJ1-3; D gene: NA; CDR3 length: 14; clone size: NA; V gene: TRBV6-6
CDR3 DNA: TGTGCCGCTCCGGGACAGGGGGGGACTAACTATGGCTACACCTTC; CDR3 protein: CAAPGQGGTNYGYTF; J gene: TRBJ1-2; D gene: TRBD1; CDR3 length: 15; clone size: NA; V gene: TRBV6-1
CDR3 DNA: TGTGCCAGCAGTCGGGGGGGCCAGAGCTCCTATAATTCACCCCTCCACTTT; CDR3 protein: CASSRGGQSSYNSPLHF; J gene: TRBJ1-6; D gene: NA; CDR3 length: 17; clone size: few; V gene: TRBV5-4
CDR3 DNA: TGTGCCAGCAGCCAAGACGCTAGCGGGGTCAATGAGCAGTTCTTC; CDR3 protein: CASSQDASGVNEQFF; J gene: TRBJ2-1; D gene: TRBD2; CDR3 length: 15; clone size: NA; V gene: TRBV14
CDR3 DNA: TGTGCCAGCGGGAGCTACGAGCAGTACTTC; CDR3 protein: CASGSYEQYF; J gene: TRBJ2-7; D gene: NA; CDR3 length: 10; clone size: once; V gene: TRBV28
CDR3 DNA: TGCGCCAGCAGCCTAGGACAGGCCGACTACGAGCAGTACTTC; CDR3 protein: CASSLGQADYEQYF; J gene: TRBJ2-7; D gene: TRBD1; CDR3 length: 14; clone size: NA; V gene: TRBV4-1
CDR3 DNA: TGCGCCAGCAGCCGTGGACAGGGGGGAAACTACGAGCAGTACTTC; CDR3 protein: CASSRGQGGNYEQYF; J gene: TRBJ2-7; D gene: TRBD1; CDR3 length: 15; clone size: NA; V gene: TRBV4-1
CDR3 DNA: TGCGCCAGCAGCCAAGTTAGGCTAGTTGAAGCTTTCTTT; CDR3 protein: CASSQVRLVEAFF; J gene: TRBJ1-1; D gene: NA; CDR3 length: 13; clone size: many; V gene: TRBV4-1
CDR3 DNA: TGTGCCAGCAGCGTAGAGAGTAGCGGCAACACCGGGGAGCTGTTTTTT; CDR3 protein: CASSVESSGNTGELFF; J gene: TRBJ2-2; D gene: NA; CDR3 length: 16; clone size: once; V gene: TRBV9
CDR3 DNA: TGCGCCAGCAGCCAAGAGCCCCCGGGACAGGGAATCTACGAGCAGTACTTC; CDR3 protein: CASSQEPPGQGIYEQYF; J gene: TRBJ2-7; D gene: TRBD1; CDR3 length: 17; clone size: NA; V gene: TRBV4-3
CDR3 DNA: TGTGCCAGCAGTGACACCGGGACTAGCTCCTACAATGAGCAGTTCTTC; CDR3 protein: CASSDTGTSSYNEQFF; J gene: TRBJ2-1; D gene: TRBD2; CDR3 length: 16; clone size: NA; V gene: TRBV6-4
CDR3 DNA: TGTGCCAGCAGTTTACTCGGACAGGGGGCAGTCGAGCAGTACTTC; CDR3 protein: CASSLLGQGAVEQYF; J gene: TRBJ2-7; D gene: TRBD1; CDR3 length: 15; clone size: NA; V gene: TRBV27
CDR3 DNA: TGTGCCAGCAGCCCCAGCCCGGACAACCATAGCAATCAGCCCCAGCATTTT; CDR3 protein: CASSPSPDNHSNQPQHF; J gene: TRBJ1-5; D gene: NA; CDR3 length: 17; clone size: NA; V gene: TRBV21-1
CDR3 DNA: TGTGCCAGTAGTATAGGATTCATGAGCTCTGGAAACACCATATATTTT; CDR3 protein: CASSIGFMSSGNTIYF; J gene: TRBJ1-3; D gene: NA; CDR3 length: 16; clone size: NA; V gene: TRBV19
CDR3 DNA: TGTGCCAGCAGCCCCTGGACAGGGGAGAAACACGAGCAGTACTTC; CDR3 protein: CASSPWTGEKHEQYF; J gene: TRBJ2-7; D gene: TRBD1; CDR3 length: 15; clone size: NA; V gene: TRBV5-6
CDR3 DNA: TGTGCCAGCAGCTTAGCGGTAGGGGTGGCTGGAAACACCATATATTTT; CDR3 protein: CASSLAVGVAGNTIYF; J gene: TRBJ1-3; D gene: NA; CDR3 length: 16; clone size: NA; V gene: TRBV7-9
CDR3 DNA: TGTGCCAGCAGCTTAGCTGGTTTCTGGTCGGGAGAGACCCAGTACTTC; CDR3 protein: CASSLAGFWSGETQYF; J gene: TRBJ2-5; D gene: NA; CDR3 length: 16; clone size: NA; V gene: TRBV11-2
CDR3 DNA: TGTGCCAGCAAGGATCGAGTATGGGGAGGGACTGAAGCTTTCTTT; CDR3 protein: CASKDRVWGGTEAFF; J gene: TRBJ1-1; D gene: NA; CDR3 length: 15; clone size: NA; V gene: TRBV6-8
CDR3 DNA: TGTGCCAGCAGCTCGCAGGGGACCAATCAGCCCCAGCATTTT; CDR3 protein: CASSSQGTNQPQHF; J gene: TRBJ1-5; D gene: NA; CDR3 length: 14; clone size: NA; V gene: TRBV13
CDR3 DNA: TGTGCCAGTAGTATAGATCTGGCAGAAGAGACCCAGTACTTC; CDR3 protein: CASSIDLAEETQYF; J gene: TRBJ2-5; D gene: NA; CDR3 length: 14; clone size: once; V gene: TRBV19
CDR3 DNA: TGCGCCAGCAGCTTTGGGACAGGGCCCACTGAAGCTTTCTTT; CDR3 protein: CASSFGTGPTEAFF; J gene: TRBJ1-1; D gene: TRBD1; CDR3 length: 14; clone size: NA; V gene: TRBV5-1
CDR3 DNA: TGTGCCAGCAGTGGCGGGGACTACGAGCAGTACTTC; CDR3 protein: CASSGGDYEQYF; J gene: TRBJ2-7; D gene: NA; CDR3 length: 12; clone size: NA; V gene: TRBV2
CDR3 DNA: TGTGCCAGCAGCCCACCGGGACAGGGGATTCGGGAGTACTTC; CDR3 protein: CASSPPGQGIREYF; J gene: TRBJ2-7; D gene: TRBD1; CDR3 length: 14; clone size: few; V gene: TRBV6-5
CDR3 DNA: TGTGCCAGCAGCTCCCGCCCGGGGGGTCATAATTCACCCCTCCACTTT; CDR3 protein: CASSSRPGGHNSPLHF; J gene: TRBJ1-6; D gene: NA; CDR3 length: 16; clone size: NA; V gene: TRBV11-2
CDR3 DNA: TGCGCCAGCAGCTCGGCGGGGATAACAGATACGCAGTATTTT; CDR3 protein: CASSSAGITDTQYF; J gene: TRBJ2-3; D gene: NA; CDR3 length: 14; clone size: NA; V gene: TRBV5-1
CDR3 DNA: TGTGCCTGGACAGGGGGCCATGAGCAGTTCTTC; CDR3 protein: CAWTGGHEQFF; J gene: TRBJ2-1; D gene: TRBD1; CDR3 length: 11; clone size: NA; V gene: TRBV30
CDR3 DNA: TGCAGCGTCCGGGACATGGATGAAAAACTGTTTTTT; CDR3 protein: CSVRDMDEKLFF; J gene: TRBJ1-4; D gene: NA; CDR3 length: 12; clone size: NA; V gene: TRBV29-1
CDR3 DNA: TGTGCCAGCAGCTTAGGGGGGACAGGGTCCTATGGCTACACCTTC; CDR3 protein: CASSLGGTGSYGYTF; J gene: TRBJ1-2; D gene: TRBD1; CDR3 length: 15; clone size: NA; V gene: TRBV7-2
CDR3 DNA: TGCGCCAGCAGCTTGTTAGGGGTGAACACAGATACGCAGTATTTT; CDR3 protein: CASSLLGVNTDTQYF; J gene: TRBJ2-3; D gene: NA; CDR3 length: 15; clone size: NA; V gene: TRBV5-1
CDR3 DNA: TGCGCCAGCAGCTTGGCCCGCAGTAGCACAGATACGCAGTATTTT; CDR3 protein: CASSLARSSTDTQYF; J gene: TRBJ2-3; D gene: NA; CDR3 length: 15; clone size: NA; V gene: TRBV5-1
CDR3 DNA: TGTGCCAGCAGCCCACAGGGGGCCGTCCAAGAGACCCAGTACTTC; CDR3 protein: CASSPQGAVQETQYF; J gene: TRBJ2-5; D gene: TRBD1; CDR3 length: 15; clone size: NA; V gene: TRBV7-2
CDR3 DNA: TGTGCCAGCAGTTTAAGCTATGAGCAGTTCTTC; CDR3 protein: CASSLSYEQFF; J gene: TRBJ2-1; D gene: NA; CDR3 length: 11; clone size: NA; V gene: TRBV28
CDR3 DNA: TGTGCCAGCACCTCCTCCCTTGCTAGCGGCCCGCGGGGAGAGCAGTTCTTC; CDR3 protein: CASTSSLASGPRGEQFF; J gene: TRBJ2-1; D gene: TRBD2; CDR3 length: 17; clone size: few; V gene: TRBV9
CDR3 DNA: TGTGCCAGCAGTGATTGGGGCAGGAACACCGGGGAGCTGTTTTTT; CDR3 protein: CASSDWGRNTGELFF; J gene: TRBJ2-2; D gene: NA; CDR3 length: 15; clone size: NA; V gene: TRBV25-1
CDR3 DNA: TGTGCCAGCAAAAACACAGGGTACAATTCACCCCTCCACTTT; CDR3 protein: CASKNTGYNSPLHF; J gene: TRBJ1-6; D gene: NA; CDR3 length: 14; clone size: once; V gene: TRBV6-5
CDR3 DNA: TGTGCCAGCAGCTGGGACATAGGCACCGGGGAGCTGTTTTTT; CDR3 protein: CASSWDIGTGELFF; J gene: TRBJ2-2; D gene: NA; CDR3 length: 14; clone size: few; V gene: TRBV11-1
CDR3 DNA: TGTGCCAGCAGCTTATCAGTGACAACTAGGTCCCCTAAGCATTTT; CDR3 protein: CASSLSVTTRSPKHF; J gene: TRBJ1-5; D gene: NA; CDR3 length: 15; clone size: NA; V gene: TRBV7-2
CDR3 DNA: TGTGCCAGCAGGGTGACAGGGCATGGCTACACCTTC; CDR3 protein: CASRVTGHGYTF; J gene: TRBJ1-2; D gene: TRBD1; CDR3 length: 12; clone size: NA; V gene: TRBV2
CDR3 DNA: TGTGCCAGTAGAGCGGGGTACGGACGTGGCTACACCTTC; CDR3 protein: CASRAGYGRGYTF; J gene: TRBJ1-2; D gene: NA; CDR3 length: 13; clone size: NA; V gene: TRBV19
CDR3 DNA: TGTGCCAGCAGCAAACAGGGGGGTAGTTCACCCCTCCACTTT; CDR3 protein: CASSKQGGSSPLHF; J gene: TRBJ1-6; D gene: TRBD1; CDR3 length: 14; clone size: NA; V gene: TRBV9
CDR3 DNA: TGTGCCAGTAGTTCCGGGACAGAGAATTCACCCCTCCACTTT; CDR3 protein: CASSSGTENSPLHF; J gene: TRBJ1-6; D gene: TRBD1; CDR3 length: 14; clone size: NA; V gene: TRBV19
CDR3 DNA: TGTGCCAGCAGCTTAGTGGCTAGCGGGGGGCGGAACACCGGGGAGCTGTTTTTT; CDR3 protein: CASSLVASGGRNTGELFF; J gene: TRBJ2-2; D gene: TRBD2; CDR3 length: 18; clone size: NA; V gene: TRBV11-2
CDR3 DNA: TGTGCCAGCAGTGGGACTAGCGGGGGGTACGAGCAGTACTTC; CDR3 protein: CASSGTSGGYEQYF; J gene: TRBJ2-7; D gene: TRBD2; CDR3 length: 14; clone size: NA; V gene: TRBV27
CDR3 DNA: TGTGCCAGCAGCTTAGCCGGGGGGGCAGAGTACGAGCAGTACTTC; CDR3 protein: CASSLAGGAEYEQYF; J gene: TRBJ2-7; D gene: TRBD2; CDR3 length: 15; clone size: NA; V gene: TRBV7-2
CDR3 DNA: TGTGCCAGCAGCCAAATGGTGGGGGGAGCCTCTGAAGCTTTCTTT; CDR3 protein: CASSQMVGGASEAFF; J gene: TRBJ1-1; D gene: NA; CDR3 length: 15; clone size: NA; V gene: TRBV4-2
CDR3 DNA: TGCAGCGTTGAGGTCAGGGAAGCTGAGCAGTTCTTC; CDR3 protein: CSVEVREAEQFF; J gene: TRBJ2-1; D gene: NA; CDR3 length: 12; clone size: NA; V gene: TRBV29-1
CDR3 DNA: TGTGCCAGCAGCCACGGCGGTACGCAGTATTTT; CDR3 protein: CASSHGGTQYF; J gene: TRBJ2-3; D gene: NA; CDR3 length: 11; clone size: NA; V gene: TRBV11-2
CDR3 DNA: TGTGCCAGCAGCGCTAAATTCACAGATACGCAGTATTTT; CDR3 protein: CASSAKFTDTQYF; J gene: TRBJ2-3; D gene: NA; CDR3 length: 13; clone size: NA; V gene: TRBV7-7
CDR3 DNA: TGCAGCGTTGAAAGCGGTGAGCGCGCTGAAGCTTTCTTT; CDR3 protein: CSVESGERAEAFF; J gene: TRBJ1-1; D gene: NA; CDR3 length: 13; clone size: few; V gene: TRBV29-1
CDR3 DNA: TGTGCCAGCAGTTCCGGACAGGGGGCTATTGGAGAGACCCAGTACTTC; CDR3 protein: CASSSGQGAIGETQYF; J gene: TRBJ2-5; D gene: TRBD1; CDR3 length: 16; clone size: NA; V gene: TRBV27
CDR3 DNA: TGTGCCAGCAGCCCGGTCGAGTCAATGAACACTGAAGCTTTCTTT; CDR3 protein: CASSPVESMNTEAFF; J gene: TRBJ1-1; D gene: NA; CDR3 length: 15; clone size: NA; V gene: TRBV5-8
CDR3 DNA: TGCGCCAGCAGCCTTCGGGGGGAGGGAACTGAAGCTTTCTTT; CDR3 protein: CASSLRGEGTEAFF; J gene: TRBJ1-1; D gene: NA; CDR3 length: 14; clone size: once; V gene: TRBV5-1